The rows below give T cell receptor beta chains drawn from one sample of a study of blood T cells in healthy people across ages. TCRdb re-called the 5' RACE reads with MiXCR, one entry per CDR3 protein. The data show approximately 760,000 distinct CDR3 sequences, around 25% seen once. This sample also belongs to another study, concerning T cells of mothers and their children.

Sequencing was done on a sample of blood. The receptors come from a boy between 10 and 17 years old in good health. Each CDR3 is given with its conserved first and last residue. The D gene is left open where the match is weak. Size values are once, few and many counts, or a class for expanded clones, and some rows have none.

CASSWSTDYEQYF,TGTGCCAGCAGTTGGAGCACAGACTACGAGCAGTACTTC,.,TRBJ2-7,13,.,TRBV27
CATSKHGGSGNIQYF,TGTGCCACCAGCAAACATGGGGGTTCGGGGAACATTCAGTACTTC,.,TRBJ2-4,15,.,TRBV15
CASSQTGGAGHEQYF,TGTGCCAGCAGTCAAACAGGGGGCGCGGGCCACGAGCAGTACTTC,few,TRBJ2-7,15,TRBD1,TRBV12-3/TRBV12-4
CSATTGGSNQPQHF,TGCAGTGCTACTACAGGGGGGAGCAATCAGCCCCAGCATTTT,.,TRBJ1-5,14,TRBD1,TRBV20-1
CASSYLGQGSYNEQFF,TGTGCCAGCAGTTACCTTGGACAGGGTTCCTACAATGAGCAGTTCTTC,.,TRBJ2-1,16,TRBD1,TRBV6-5
CASSFSLAASETQYF,TGTGCCAGCAGTTTCTCACTAGCGGCCTCAGAGACCCAGTACTTC,few,TRBJ2-5,15,TRBD2,TRBV12-3/TRBV12-4
CASSFRPDGDTQYF,TGTGCCAGCAGTTTTCGACCCGACGGAGATACGCAGTATTTT,few,TRBJ2-3,14,.,TRBV12-3/TRBV12-4
CASTWTGAGNTIYF,TGTGCCAGCACCTGGACAGGGGCTGGAAACACCATATATTTT,.,TRBJ1-3,14,TRBD1,TRBV7-9
CASSPSGRAQETQYF,TGTGCCAGCAGTCCTAGCGGGAGGGCCCAAGAGACCCAGTACTTC,.,TRBJ2-5,15,TRBD2,TRBV5-6
CASSQDPGEDGELFF,TGTGCCAGCAGCCAAGATCCAGGGGAAGACGGGGAGCTGTTTTTT,.,TRBJ2-2,15,.,TRBV4-2
CASSVEIAEETQYF,TGTGCCAGCAGCGTAGAGATCGCGGAAGAGACCCAGTACTTC,.,TRBJ2-5,14,.,TRBV9
CSVAHGQGNYDYTF,TGCAGCGTTGCTCACGGACAGGGGAACTATGACTACACCTTC,few,TRBJ1-2,14,TRBD1,TRBV29-1
CASSPVGPRGEAQYF,TGTGCCAGCAGTCCGGTGGGACCGCGGGGAGAGGCCCAGTACTTC,few,TRBJ2-5,15,.,TRBV6-5
CASSNTGESYEQYF,TGTGCCAGCAGCAACACAGGGGAATCCTACGAGCAGTACTTC,.,TRBJ2-7,14,.,TRBV21-1
CASSWTSPWAENEQFF,TGCGCCAGCAGCTGGACTAGCCCATGGGCGGAAAATGAGCAGTTCTTC,.,TRBJ2-1,16,TRBD2,TRBV5-1
CASSPGGAANYGYTF,TGCGCCAGCAGCCCGGGGGGGGCTGCTAACTATGGCTACACCTTC,.,TRBJ1-2,15,.,TRBV10-2
CASSLDSTRFLNGELFF,TGTGCCAGCAGCTTAGACTCGACTAGGTTTCTCAACGGGGAGCTGTTTTTT,.,TRBJ2-2,17,.,TRBV7-3
CASSLVPSQETQYF,TGTGCCAGCAGCTTAGTCCCTTCCCAAGAGACCCAGTACTTC,few,TRBJ2-5,14,.,TRBV7-2
CASGQTGDPNTEAFF,TGTGCCAGCGGACAAACAGGAGATCCGAACACTGAAGCTTTCTTT,few,TRBJ1-1,15,.,TRBV6-5
CASSPIDSYYGYTF,TGTGCCAGCAGTCCCATTGACAGTTACTATGGCTACACCTTC,few,TRBJ1-2,14,.,TRBV12-3/TRBV12-4
CATDGSGRAADTQYF,TGTGCCACAGACGGCAGTGGGAGGGCCGCAGATACGCAGTATTTT,.,TRBJ2-3,15,TRBD2,TRBV6-4
CASSYPLTIPGAADTQYF,TGTGCCAGCAGTTACCCGCTGACTATCCCTGGGGCGGCAGATACGCAGTATTTT,.,TRBJ2-3,18,.,TRBV6-5
CASTTGTASYEQYF,TGTGCCAGCACCACCGGGACAGCCTCCTACGAGCAGTACTTC,.,TRBJ2-7,14,TRBD1,TRBV6-1
CSVELATSYNEQFF,TGCAGCGTTGAACTGGCCACCTCCTACAATGAGCAGTTCTTC,few,TRBJ2-1,14,.,TRBV29-1
CASSLMGPANYGYTF,TGTGCCAGCAGCTTAATGGGGCCCGCTAACTATGGCTACACCTTC,.,TRBJ1-2,15,.,TRBV7-2
CASSFVGIGELFF,TGTGCCAGCAGTTTTGTGGGCATCGGGGAGCTGTTTTTT,.,TRBJ2-2,13,.,TRBV12-3/TRBV12-4